The present T cell receptor (beta chain) was sequenced within a study of T cells in localized non-small cell lung cancer. Sequencing used immunoSEQ multiplex PCR; TCRdb keeps in-frame clones, though not all of them. The profile shows under 40,000 clones, 90% to 95% of them singletons. In germline, CDR1 is MNHEY, CDR2 SMNVEV (reference sequence). This CDR3 is built from 13 residues. With 5 bases clipped from V and 1 base from J, the junction kept 1 base outside the gene matches. On this clone: Antigen: not known.

Study findings and constraints: Uninvolved adjacent lung had more T cell clonality than any other tissue, topping tumor.

The receptor comes from a female donor aged 60 or older with stage I lung adenocarcinoma. The material sequenced was peripheral blood, taken before any cancer treatment. The chain has TRBV27 and TRBJ1-2; TRBD1 matches 7 bases. This chain's CDR3 is CASSRQGNYGYTF. In DNA, the CDR3 is TGTGCCAGCAGTCGACAGGGTAACTATGGCTACACCTTC.